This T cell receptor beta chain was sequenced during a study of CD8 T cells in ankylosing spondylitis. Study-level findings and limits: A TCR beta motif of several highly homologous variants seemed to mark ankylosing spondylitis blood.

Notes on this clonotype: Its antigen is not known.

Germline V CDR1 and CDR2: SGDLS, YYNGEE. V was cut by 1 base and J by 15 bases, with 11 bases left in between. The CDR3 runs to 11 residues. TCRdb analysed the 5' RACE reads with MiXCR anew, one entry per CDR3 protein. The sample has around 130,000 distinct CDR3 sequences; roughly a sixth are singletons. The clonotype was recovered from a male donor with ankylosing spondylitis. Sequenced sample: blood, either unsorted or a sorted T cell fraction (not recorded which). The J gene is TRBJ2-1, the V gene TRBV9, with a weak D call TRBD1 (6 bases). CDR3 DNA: TGTGCCAGCAGCGTAAAACAGGGTTTGTTCTTC. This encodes CASSVKQGLFF.